Included here is one TCR beta chain sequence, with context. Its antigen remains unidentified. Unique molecular identifiers were used to barcode this TCRbeta library. TCRdb independently ran MiXCR on the PCR reads; one entry per CDR3 protein. The table lists approximately 190,000 distinct CDR3 sequences, approximately 8.4% of them singletons. The sample originates from a study of T-cell reconstitution after alpha-beta-depleted transplantation in children. Study-level points and caveats: Expanded graft clones numbering several hundred reportedly gave rise to alpha-beta T cells about two months after transplant. The high TCRbeta diversity at day 60 in some patients came from surviving recipient T cells and thymic progenitors.

This receptor was taken from a male patient aged 2-15 years who had a stem cell transplant for acute myeloid leukemia, so the T cells may come from the graft donor. Sample: PBMCs, mostly from graft donor cells, taken 360 days after TCRalphabeta/CD19-depleted stem cell transplant.

CDR3 sequence reads: CASSETVFSGANVLTF. As DNA, the CDR3 is TGTGCCAGCAGTGAGACAGTTTTCTCTGGGGCCAACGTCCTGACTTTC. This chain links TRBV25-1 with TRBJ2-6; the D gene is possibly TRBD1 (5 bases). The germline V gene encodes CDR1 MGHDK and CDR2 SYGVNS. There are 16 residues in the CDR3. V lost 3 bases and J 0 bases, leaving 9 bases between the germline ends.